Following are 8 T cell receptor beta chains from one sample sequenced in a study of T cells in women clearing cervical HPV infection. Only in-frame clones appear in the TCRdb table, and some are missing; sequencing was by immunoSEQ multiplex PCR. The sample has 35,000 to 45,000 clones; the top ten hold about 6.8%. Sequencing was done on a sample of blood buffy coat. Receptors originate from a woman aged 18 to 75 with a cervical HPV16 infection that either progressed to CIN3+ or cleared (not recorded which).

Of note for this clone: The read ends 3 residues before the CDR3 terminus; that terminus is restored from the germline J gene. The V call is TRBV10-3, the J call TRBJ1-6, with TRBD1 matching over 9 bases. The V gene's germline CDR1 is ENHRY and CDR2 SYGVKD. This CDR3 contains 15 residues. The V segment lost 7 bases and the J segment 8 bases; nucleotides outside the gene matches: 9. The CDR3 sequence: CAIKIGTGSYSPLHF. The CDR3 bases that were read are TGTGCCATCAAGATCGGGACAGGGTCATATTCACCC.

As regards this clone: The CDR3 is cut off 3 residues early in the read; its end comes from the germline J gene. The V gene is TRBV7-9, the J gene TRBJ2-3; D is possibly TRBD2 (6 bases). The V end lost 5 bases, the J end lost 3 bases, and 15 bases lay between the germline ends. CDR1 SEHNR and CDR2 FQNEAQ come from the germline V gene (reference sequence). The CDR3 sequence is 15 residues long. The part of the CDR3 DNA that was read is TGTGCCAGCAGCCCCTTGGGGGGTAGGACAGATACG. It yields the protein CASSPLGGRTDT. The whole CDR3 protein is CASSPLGGRTDTQYF.

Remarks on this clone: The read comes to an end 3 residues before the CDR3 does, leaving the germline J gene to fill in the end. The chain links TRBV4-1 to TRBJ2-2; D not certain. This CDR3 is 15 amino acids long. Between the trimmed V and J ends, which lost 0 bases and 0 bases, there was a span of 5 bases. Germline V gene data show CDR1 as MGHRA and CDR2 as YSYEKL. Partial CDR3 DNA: TGCGCCAGCAGCCAAGACTGGCCGAACACCGGGGAG. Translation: CASSQDWPNTGE. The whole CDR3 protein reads CASSQDWPNTGELFF.

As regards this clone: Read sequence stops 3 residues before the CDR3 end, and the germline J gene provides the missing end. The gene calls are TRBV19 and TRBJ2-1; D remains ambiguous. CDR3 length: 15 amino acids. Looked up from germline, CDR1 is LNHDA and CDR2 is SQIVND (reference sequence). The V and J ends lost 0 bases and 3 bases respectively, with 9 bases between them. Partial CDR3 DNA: TGTGCCAGTAGTATAGATCTCGGTAGCTACAATGAG. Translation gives CASSIDLGSYNE. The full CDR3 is CASSIDLGSYNEQFF. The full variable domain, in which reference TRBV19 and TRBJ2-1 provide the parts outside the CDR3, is DGGITQSPKYLFRKEGQNVTLSCEQNLNHDAMYWYRQDPGQGLRLIYYSQIVNDFQKGDIAEGYSVSREKKESFPLTVTSAQKNPTAFYLCASSIDLGSYNEQFFGPGTRLTVL.

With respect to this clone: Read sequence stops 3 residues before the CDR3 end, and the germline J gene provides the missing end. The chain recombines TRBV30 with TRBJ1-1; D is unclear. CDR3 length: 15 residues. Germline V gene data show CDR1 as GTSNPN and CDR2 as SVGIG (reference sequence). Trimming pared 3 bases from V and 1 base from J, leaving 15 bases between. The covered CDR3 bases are TGTGCCTGGAGCCCTCTCGGGTCTGGGAACACTGAA. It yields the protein CAWSPLGSGNTE. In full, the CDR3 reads CAWSPLGSGNTEAFF. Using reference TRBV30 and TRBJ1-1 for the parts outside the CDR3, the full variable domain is SQTIHQWPATLVQPVGSPLSLECTVEGTSNPNLYWYRQAAGRGLQLLFYSVGIGQISSEVPQNLSASRPQDRQFILSSKKLLLSDSGFYLCAWSPLGSGNTEAFFGQGTRLTVV.

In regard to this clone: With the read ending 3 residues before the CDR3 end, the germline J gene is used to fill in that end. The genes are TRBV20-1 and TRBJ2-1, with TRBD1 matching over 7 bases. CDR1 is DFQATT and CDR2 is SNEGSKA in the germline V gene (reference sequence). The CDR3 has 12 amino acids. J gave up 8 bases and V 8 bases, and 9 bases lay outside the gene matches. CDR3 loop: CSLMGQQDEQFF. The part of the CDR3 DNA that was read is TGCAGTTTAATGGGACAGCAGGATGAG.

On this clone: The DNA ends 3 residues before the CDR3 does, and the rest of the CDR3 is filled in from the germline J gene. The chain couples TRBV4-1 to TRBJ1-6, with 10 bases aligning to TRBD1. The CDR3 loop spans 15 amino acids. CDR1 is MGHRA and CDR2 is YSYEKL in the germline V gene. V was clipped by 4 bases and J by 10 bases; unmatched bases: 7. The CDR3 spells CASSLGQGQGSPLHF. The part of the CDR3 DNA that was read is TGCGCCAGCAGCCTCGGACAGGGACAGGGGTCACCC.

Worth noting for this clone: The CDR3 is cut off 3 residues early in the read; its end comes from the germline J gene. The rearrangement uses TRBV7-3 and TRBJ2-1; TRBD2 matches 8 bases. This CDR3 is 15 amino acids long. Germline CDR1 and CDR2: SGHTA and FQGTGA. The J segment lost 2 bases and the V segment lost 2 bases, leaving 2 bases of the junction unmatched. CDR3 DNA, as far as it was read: TGTGCCAGCAGCTTAGCGGGAGGAGCCTACAATGAG. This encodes CASSLAGGAYNE. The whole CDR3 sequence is CASSLAGGAYNEQFF. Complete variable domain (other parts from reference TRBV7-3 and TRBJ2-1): GAGVSQTPSNKVTEKGKYVELRCDPISGHTALYWYRQSLGQGPEFLIYFQGTGAADDSGLPNDRFFAVRPEGSVSTLKIQRTERGDSAVYLCASSLAGGAYNEQFFGPGTRLTVL.